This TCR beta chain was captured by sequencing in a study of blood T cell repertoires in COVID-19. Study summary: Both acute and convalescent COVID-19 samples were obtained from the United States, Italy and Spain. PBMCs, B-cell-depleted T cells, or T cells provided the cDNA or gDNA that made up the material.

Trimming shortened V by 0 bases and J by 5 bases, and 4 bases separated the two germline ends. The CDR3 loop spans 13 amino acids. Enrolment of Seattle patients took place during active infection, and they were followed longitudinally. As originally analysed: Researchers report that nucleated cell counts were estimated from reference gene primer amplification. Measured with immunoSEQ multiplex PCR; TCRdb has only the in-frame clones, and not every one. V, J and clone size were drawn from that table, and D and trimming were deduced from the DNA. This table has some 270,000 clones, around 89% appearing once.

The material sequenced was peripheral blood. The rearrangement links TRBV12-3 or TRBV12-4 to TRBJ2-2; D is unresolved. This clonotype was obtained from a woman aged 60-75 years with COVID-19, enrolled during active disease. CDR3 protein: CASSLAETGELFF. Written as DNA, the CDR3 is TGTGCCAGCAGTTTAGCGGAGACCGGGGAGCTGTTTTTT.